These 28 T cell receptor beta chains were sequenced from one sample in a study of cytomegalovirus exposure and HLA in healthy donors (dated by TCRdb to about 2017). Preparation of the library involved the immunoSEQ multiplex PCR assay. A mixture of 60 forward primers for TCR Vbeta segments and 13 reverse primers for TCR Jbeta segments was used in the multiplex PCR. TCRdb provides this immuneACCESS table in a form limited to in-frame rearrangements. Some clones are lacking; in checked studies, under half of them reflect an unresolved V gene, and why the rest are absent is not known. The sample table records about 91,000 clones; around 73% of these occur just once. Over 0.95% of the sample is taken by the ten largest. The sequenced material came from PBMCs. Receptors originate from a female donor in good health and CMV-seronegative.

This clone has a handful of counts. Within the sample, other DNA sequences also encode this same CDR3. V usage is TRBV4-1 and J usage is TRBJ2-5; TRBD1 matches 8 bases. Germline V gene sequence: CDR1 MGHRA, CDR2 YSYEKL. This CDR3 is 14 amino acids long. The V segment lost 4 bases and the J segment 1 base; nucleotides outside the gene matches: 2. CDR3 loop: CASSPQGGQETQYF. The CDR3 DNA is TGCGCCAGCAGCCCACAGGGGGGCCAAGAGACCCAGTACTTC.

This clone was seen a few times. This chain uses TRBV30 with TRBJ1-2, with D unclear. The CDR3 has 10 residues. V dropped 8 bases and J dropped 5 bases, with 9 bases sitting between them. The V gene's germline CDR1 is GTSNPN and CDR2 SVGIG (reference sequence). The CDR3 is CALVWYGYTF. The CDR3 DNA reads as TGTGCCCTAGTCTGGTATGGCTACACCTTC.

This clone was observed a few times. V gene TRBV10-3 combines with J gene TRBJ2-7; the D gene is possibly TRBD1 (5 bases). Trimming left V 8 bases short and J 0 bases short, with 8 bases between. This CDR3 is 12 amino acids long. Looked up from germline, CDR1 is ENHRY and CDR2 is SYGVKD. The CDR3 loop is CAIQQDSYEQYF. The CDR3 DNA reads TGTGCCATCCAACAGGACTCCTACGAGCAGTACTTC.

The chain links TRBV7-2 to TRBJ1-5, with TRBD1 as a possible D gene (5 bases). The CDR3 contains 14 residues. Looked up from germline, CDR1 is SGHTA and CDR2 is FQGNSA. V lost 5 bases to trimming and J lost 4 bases, with 12 bases between them. CDR3 amino acids: CASSQPGGNQPQHF. DNA of the CDR3: TGTGCCAGCAGCCAACCTGGGGGGAATCAGCCCCAGCATTTT.

This rearrangement joins TRBV4-1 to TRBJ2-4; 7 bases are a match to TRBD2. V was clipped by 3 bases and J by 3 bases; unmatched bases: 5. The CDR3 runs to 15 residues. Germline V lookup: CDR1 MGHRA, CDR2 YSYEKL. CDR3 DNA: TGCGCCAGCAGCCATATTGCGGGAGTCAAAAACATTCAGTACTTC. It translates to CASSHIAGVKNIQYF.

The rearrangement uses TRBV30 and TRBJ1-4; TRBD1 matches 9 bases. V dropped 4 bases and J dropped 7; count of bases not matched to a gene: 4. The CDR3 is 13 amino acids. Germline-derived CDR1 and CDR2 are GTSNPN and SVGIG (reference sequence). The CDR3 coding sequence is TGTGCCTGGACGGGACAGGGCGGTGAAAAACTGTTTTTT. This sequence encodes CAWTGQGGEKLFF.

The genes are TRBV19 and TRBJ1-2; 7 nucleotides align to TRBD1. The CDR3 is 14 amino acids. Per germline, CDR1 LNHDA and CDR2 SQIVND (reference sequence). The trim removed 3 bases at V and 8 bases at J, leaving 9 bases unmatched. CDR3 sequence reads: CASSMGRGLQGYTF. The CDR3 nucleotides are TGTGCCAGTAGTATGGGTAGGGGGCTTCAGGGCTACACCTTC. The entire variable domain, with the rest obtained from reference TRBV19 and TRBJ1-2, is as follows: DGGITQSPKYLFRKEGQNVTLSCEQNLNHDAMYWYRQDPGQGLRLIYYSQIVNDFQKGDIAEGYSVSREKKESFPLTVTSAQKNPTAFYLCASSMGRGLQGYTFGSGTRLTVV.

The chain links TRBV28 to TRBJ2-1; a weak D match, TRBD2 (6 bases). Trimming pared 4 bases from V and 15 bases from J, leaving 16 bases between. The CDR3 has 12 amino acids. Looked up from germline, CDR1 is MDHEN and CDR2 is SYDVKM. The CDR3 region is CASSSGGRFPFF. CDR3 DNA sequence: TGTGCCAGCAGTTCTGGGGGGAGATTTCCGTTCTTC.

The chain uses TRBV15 and TRBJ2-6; 9 bases agree with TRBD1. The CDR3 has 23 residues. V lost 5 bases, J lost 0 bases, and 23 bases stayed unmatched. Germline V gene sequence: CDR1 LNHNV, CDR2 YYDKDF (reference sequence). CDR3 sequence: CATSRSKFPGQGVWDSGANVLTF. DNA for the CDR3: TGTGCCACCAGCCGATCAAAATTTCCGGGACAGGGAGTATGGGACTCTGGGGCCAACGTCCTGACTTTC.

The CDR3: CASSLRGGANNEQFF. CDR3 sequence (DNA): TGTGCCAGCAGCTTACGGGGGGGAGCGAACAATGAGCAGTTCTTC. V and J are TRBV13 and TRBJ2-1, with 8 bases identical to TRBD2. J lost 5 bases, V lost 2 bases, and 5 bases had no gene match. Germline V gives CDR1 PRHDT, CDR2 FYEKMQ (reference sequence). This CDR3 has 15 amino acids.

The V and J genes are TRBV6-5 and TRBJ2-7; a weak D match, TRBD1 (6 bases). The V gene's germline CDR1 is MNHEY and CDR2 SVGAGI. The CDR3 is 13 residues long. Trimming shortened V by 4 bases and J by 7 bases, and 14 bases separated the two germline ends. The CDR3 here is CASSLTGRGEQYF. In DNA, the CDR3 is TGTGCCAGCAGTTTAACAGGGAGAGGGGAGCAGTACTTC.

The V call is TRBV4-1, the J call TRBJ2-5; 7 bases are a match to TRBD2. This CDR3 spans 17 amino acids. CDR1 and CDR2 from the germline V gene are MGHRA and YSYEKL. V trimming: 2 bases; J trimming: 4 bases; junction bases outside the gene matches: 13. The CDR3 region is CASSQRGAGKDAETQYF. Here the CDR3 DNA reads TGCGCCAGCAGCCAAAGGGGAGCGGGAAAGGATGCAGAGACCCAGTACTTC.

The chain employs TRBV30 and TRBJ2-7, with D possibly being TRBD1 (6 bases). Germline loops: CDR1 GTSNPN, CDR2 SVGIG (reference sequence). Trimming took off 0 bases at V and 3 bases at J, with 9 bases between the two ends. The CDR3 covers 13 residues. The CDR3 DNA sequence: TGTGCCTGGAGTGTAGGGGGTTTCTACGAGCAGTACTTC. Translation: CAWSVGGFYEQYF.

The genes are TRBV9 and TRBJ1-3; a possible D gene is TRBD1 (5 bases). Trimming removed 3 bases at V and 2 bases at J, with 6 bases between. Germline CDR1 and CDR2: SGDLS and YYNGEE. The CDR3 loop spans 13 amino acids. DNA of the CDR3: TGTGCCAGCAGCGGGGGGGCTGGAAACACCATATATTTT. Translated: CASSGGAGNTIYF.

This chain connects TRBV6-5 to TRBJ2-7, with D possibly TRBD2 on 6 matching bases. There are 13 residues in the CDR3. Trimming cost V 7 bases and J 0 bases, with 10 bases left between them. Looked up from germline, CDR1 is MNHEY and CDR2 is SVGAGI. In DNA form, the CDR3 reads TGTGCCAGCAAGGACGGGAGCTCCTACGAGCAGTACTTC. Translated: CASKDGSSYEQYF.

The chain has TRBV9 and TRBJ2-3, with D perhaps TRBD1 (5 bases). V was shortened by 3 bases and J by 5 bases, with 13 bases between the two germline ends. This CDR3 is 14 amino acids long. The germline gives CDR1 SGDLS, CDR2 YYNGEE. The CDR3 reads CASSDAGLRDTQYF. CDR3 in DNA: TGTGCCAGCAGCGATGCAGGGTTGAGAGATACGCAGTATTTT.

A few counts support this clone. This chain links TRBV27 with TRBJ1-1; TRBD1 might be the D (6 bases). The CDR3 consists of 14 residues. Germline CDR1 and CDR2: MNHEY and SMNVEV (reference sequence). The germline V and J ends were trimmed by 2 bases and 4 bases, with 11 bases remaining between them. The CDR3 protein is CASSLTGMFTEAFF. In nucleotides, the CDR3 is TGTGCCAGCAGTTTAACAGGGATGTTCACTGAAGCTTTCTTT.

This chain links TRBV5-1 with TRBJ2-7; TRBD1 matches at 10 bases. Per the germline V gene, CDR1 is SGHRS and CDR2 is YFSETQ. The CDR3 runs to 14 residues. The V gene end was trimmed by 4 bases and the J gene end by 6 bases; junction bases not matched to a gene: 7. The CDR3 DNA sequence: TGCGCCAGCAGCGAAGGGACAGGGGCCAGCGAGCAGTACTTC. This gives the protein CASSEGTGASEQYF. Full variable domain (outside the CDR3, taken from reference TRBV5-1 and TRBJ2-7): KAGVTQTPRYLIKTRGQQVTLSCSPISGHRSVSWYQQTPGQGLQFLFEYFSETQRNKGNFPGRFSGRQFSNSRSEMNVSTLELGDSALYLCASSEGTGASEQYFGPGTRLTVT.

This clone was detected a few times. The rearrangement links TRBV28 to TRBJ2-7; 8 bases map to TRBD2. The ends lost 5 bases at V and 5 bases at J; junction bases unmatched: 8. CDR1 MDHEN and CDR2 SYDVKM come from the germline V gene. The CDR3 has 14 amino acids. CDR3: CASSLLAVDNEQYF. The CDR3 DNA is TGTGCCAGCAGTCTACTAGCGGTAGATAACGAGCAGTACTTC. The complete variable domain, with remaining parts taken from reference TRBV28 and TRBJ2-7, reads DVKVTQSSRYLVKRTGEKVFLECVQDMDHENMFWYRQDPGLGLRLIYFSYDVKMKEKGDIPEGYSVSREKKERFSLILESASTNQTSMYLCASSLLAVDNEQYFGPGTRLTVT.

The CDR3 here is CASSPGTGRGEAFF. CDR3 nucleotides: TGTGCCAGCAGCCCCGGGACAGGACGAGGTGAAGCTTTCTTT. This rearrangement joins TRBV6-5 to TRBJ1-1, with 8 bases identical to TRBD1. Unmatched junction bases numbered 10, after V lost 6 bases and J lost 7 bases. The CDR3 has 14 amino acids. Germline V gene data show CDR1 as MNHEY and CDR2 as SVGAGI.

This clone has only a few counts. This chain connects TRBV15 to TRBJ2-3; 7 bases fit TRBD2. The CDR3 is 16 residues long. With V trimmed by 3 bases and J by 2 bases, 8 bases remained unmatched. Per germline, CDR1 LNHNV and CDR2 YYDKDF (reference sequence). CDR3 DNA: TGTGCCACCAGCAGGGCCCCCGGGACTATCACAGATACGCAGTATTTT. Translating gives CATSRAPGTITDTQYF.

The CDR3 reads CSGQGLDEQYF. The CDR3 DNA is TGCAGCGGACAGGGGCTGGACGAGCAGTACTTC. This rearrangement joins TRBV29-1 to TRBJ2-7; TRBD1 matches at 8 bases. Trimming took 7 bases from V and 5 from J; bases not matched to a gene: 4. CDR3 length equals 11 residues. Per the germline V gene, CDR1 is SQVTM and CDR2 is ANQGSEA.

The chain links TRBV4-1 to TRBJ1-1, with D perhaps matching TRBD1 (5 bases). The CDR3 spans 15 residues. V gave up 1 base and J gave up 4 bases, with 13 bases separating them. CDR1 MGHRA and CDR2 YSYEKL come from the germline V gene. The CDR3 is CASSQGERRGTEAFF. CDR3 DNA: TGCGCCAGCAGCCAAGGAGAGAGGAGGGGCACTGAAGCTTTCTTT.

This clone has only a few counts. The chain is built from TRBV13 and TRBJ1-2, with 9 bases matching TRBD1. The CDR3 extends over 18 amino acids. Germline V gene sequence: CDR1 PRHDT, CDR2 FYEKMQ (reference sequence). V lost 1 base to trimming and J lost 3 bases; unmatched junction nucleotides: 12. The CDR3 region is CASSLVEEQGARDYGYTF. CDR3 sequence (DNA): TGTGCCAGCAGCTTAGTAGAGGAACAGGGGGCGAGGGACTATGGCTACACCTTC.

V and J are TRBV6-1 and TRBJ1-1; tentative D call: TRBD1 (6 bases). Trimming removed 2 bases from V and 8 bases from J, with 15 bases in between. Germline V gene sequence: CDR1 MNHNS, CDR2 SASEGT. CDR3 size: 14 residues. In DNA, the CDR3 is TGTGCCAGCAGTGAAAAAGGGCGCAGGGGAGAAGCTTTCTTT. Its translation is CASSEKGRRGEAFF.

This clone was observed a few times. V gene TRBV6-5 combines with J gene TRBJ1-2; TRBD1 aligns across 11 bases. CDR3 length: 13 residues. The germline gives CDR1 MNHEY, CDR2 SVGAGI. V dropped 6 bases and J dropped 7; count of bases not matched to a gene: 4. The CDR3 region is CASSAGTGGGYTF. The CDR3 DNA reads as TGTGCCAGCAGCGCCGGGACAGGGGGTGGCTACACCTTC.

In the case of this clone: At one end, the junction sequence differs from germline, possibly due to a read error. The rearrangement joins TRBV5-1 to TRBJ2-5; 7 bases line up with TRBD2. Germline CDR1 and CDR2: SGHRS and YFSETQ. This CDR3 contains 11 residues. CDR3 loop: CASSGEETQYF. CDR3 nucleotides: TGTGCCAGCAGCGGGGAGGAGACCCAGTACTTC.

The chain links TRBV10-3 to TRBJ2-7; 7 nucleotides match TRBD1. The germline gives CDR1 ENHRY, CDR2 SYGVKD. Trimming at V came to 5 bases and at J to 4 bases, leaving 8 bases not matched to a gene. The CDR3 runs to 14 residues. The CDR3 loop is CAISLKGAYYEQYF. CDR3 DNA: TGTGCCATCAGTCTCAAGGGGGCCTATTACGAGCAGTACTTC.